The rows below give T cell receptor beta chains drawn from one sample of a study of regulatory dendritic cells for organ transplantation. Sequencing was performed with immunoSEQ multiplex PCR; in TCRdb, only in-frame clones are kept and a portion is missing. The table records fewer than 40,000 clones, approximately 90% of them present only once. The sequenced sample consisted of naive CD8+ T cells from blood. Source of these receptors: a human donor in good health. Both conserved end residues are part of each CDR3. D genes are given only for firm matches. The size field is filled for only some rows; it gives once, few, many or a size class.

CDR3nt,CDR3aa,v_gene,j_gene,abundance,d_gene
TGTGCCAGCAGCCCTGAAGGATACGGTGAAAAACTGTTTTTT,CASSPEGYGEKLFF,TRBV5-5,TRBJ1-4,.,.
TGTGCCAGCAACCTACAGGGGGCTCCTGGAAACACCATATATTTT,CASNLQGAPGNTIYF,TRBV7-9,TRBJ1-3,.,TRBD1
TGTGCCAGCAGTTATAAGGGGCCCTACTATGGCTACACCTTC,CASSYKGPYYGYTF,TRBV6-5,TRBJ1-2,.,.
TGTGCCAGCAACGCCGGGACTTCTGGAAACACCATATATTTT,CASNAGTSGNTIYF,TRBV2,TRBJ1-3,few,.
TGTGCCAGCAGCCCTAGGGGGACTGAAGCTTTCTTT,CASSPRGTEAFF,TRBV5-4,TRBJ1-1,.,.
TGCGCCAGCAGCCAAGATTCCCTGGGCTATGGCTACACCTTC,CASSQDSLGYGYTF,TRBV4-3,TRBJ1-2,.,.
TGTGCCAGCAGCCCCCTGGCAGGTTACGCTGAAGCTTTCTTT,CASSPLAGYAEAFF,TRBV5-5,TRBJ1-1,.,.
TGTGCCACCAGCAGAGATTTTCCGGGGATCGGTAACCCTGGAAGCATAGACATTCAGTACTTC,CATSRDFPGIGNPGSIDIQYF,TRBV15,TRBJ2-4,once,.
TGTGCCAGCAGCGGACAGGGACGTACTAGCACAGATACGCAGTATTTT,CASSGQGRTSTDTQYF,TRBV2,TRBJ2-3,.,TRBD1
TGCGCCAGCAGCCAAGATTCGGGGGAGCGCCGTGAGCAGTACTTC,CASSQDSGERREQYF,TRBV4-1,TRBJ2-7,.,.
TGTGCCAGCAGCTTGGCAGGCTCCTACGAGCAGTACTTC,CASSLAGSYEQYF,TRBV5-4,TRBJ2-7,once,.
TGCAGCGTAGCAACTAGGGATGAGCAGTTCTTC,CSVATRDEQFF,TRBV29-1,TRBJ2-1,.,.